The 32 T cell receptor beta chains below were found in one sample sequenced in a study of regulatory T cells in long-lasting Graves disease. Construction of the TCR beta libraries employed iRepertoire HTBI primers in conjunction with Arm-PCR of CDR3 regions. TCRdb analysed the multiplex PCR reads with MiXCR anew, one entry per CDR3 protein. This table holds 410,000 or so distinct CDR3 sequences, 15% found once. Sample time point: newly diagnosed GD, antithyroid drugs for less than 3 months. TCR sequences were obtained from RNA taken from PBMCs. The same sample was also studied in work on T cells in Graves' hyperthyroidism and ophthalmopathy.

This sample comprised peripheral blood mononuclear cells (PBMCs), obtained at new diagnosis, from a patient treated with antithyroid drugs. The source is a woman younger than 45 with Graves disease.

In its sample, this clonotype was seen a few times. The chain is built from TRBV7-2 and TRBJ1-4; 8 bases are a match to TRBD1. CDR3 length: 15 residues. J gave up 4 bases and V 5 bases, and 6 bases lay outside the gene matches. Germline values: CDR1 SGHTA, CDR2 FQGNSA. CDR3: CASSPWTGLNEKLFF. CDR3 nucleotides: TGTGCCAGCAGCCCATGGACAGGGCTTAATGAAAAACTGTTTTTT.

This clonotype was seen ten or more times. The CDR3 DNA reads TGCGCCAGCAGCTTGGTCGTAGGGATGCGCGAGCAGTACTTC. This codes for CASSLVVGMREQYF. The chain uses TRBV5-1 and TRBJ2-7; D gene unclear. Per the germline V gene, CDR1 is SGHRS and CDR2 is YFSETQ. V was clipped by 0 bases and J by 6 bases, with 13 bases between them. This CDR3 contains 14 residues.

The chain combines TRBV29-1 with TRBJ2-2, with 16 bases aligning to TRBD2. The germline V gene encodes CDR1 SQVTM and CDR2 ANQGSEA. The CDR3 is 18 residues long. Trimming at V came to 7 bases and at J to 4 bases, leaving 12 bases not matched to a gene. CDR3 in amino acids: CSGVTGTSGRAGTGELFF. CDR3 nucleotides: TGCAGCGGGGTTACCGGGACTAGCGGGAGGGCGGGCACCGGGGAGCTGTTTTTT.

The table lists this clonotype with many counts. The CDR3 DNA sequence: TGTGCCAGCAGTCCTCAGGGAACTGAAGCTTTCTTT. Encoded protein: CASSPQGTEAFF. The rearrangement uses TRBV12-3 or TRBV12-4 and TRBJ1-1; D might be TRBD1 (5 bases). The CDR3 spans 12 residues. V was shortened by 5 bases and J by 5 bases, with 9 bases between the two germline ends.

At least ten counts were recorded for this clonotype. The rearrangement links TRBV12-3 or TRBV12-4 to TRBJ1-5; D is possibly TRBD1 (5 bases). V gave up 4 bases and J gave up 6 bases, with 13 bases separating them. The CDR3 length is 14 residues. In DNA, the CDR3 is TGTGCCAGCAGTTCGGTCCAGGGAGGTCAGCCCCAGCATTTT. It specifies CASSSVQGGQPQHF.

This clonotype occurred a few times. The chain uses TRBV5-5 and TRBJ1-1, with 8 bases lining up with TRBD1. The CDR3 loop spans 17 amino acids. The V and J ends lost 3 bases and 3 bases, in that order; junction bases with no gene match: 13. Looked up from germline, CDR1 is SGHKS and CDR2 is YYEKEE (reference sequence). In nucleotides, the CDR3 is TGTGCCAGCAGCTCGAAAACCCAGGGGGCGTTGGACACTGAAGCTTTCTTT. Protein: CASSSKTQGALDTEAFF.

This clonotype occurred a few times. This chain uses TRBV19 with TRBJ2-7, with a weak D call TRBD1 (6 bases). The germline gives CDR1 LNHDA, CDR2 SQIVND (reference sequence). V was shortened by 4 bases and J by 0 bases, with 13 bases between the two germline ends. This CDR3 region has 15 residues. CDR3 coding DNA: TGTGCCAGTAGTAGGGCAGGGGTGCCCTCCTACGAGCAGTACTTC. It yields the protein CASSRAGVPSYEQYF.

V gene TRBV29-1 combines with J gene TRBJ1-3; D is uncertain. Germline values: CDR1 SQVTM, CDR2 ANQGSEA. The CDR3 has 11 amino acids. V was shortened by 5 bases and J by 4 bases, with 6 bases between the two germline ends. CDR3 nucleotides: TGCAGCGTTAGGAGCGGAAACACCATATATTTT. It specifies CSVRSGNTIYF. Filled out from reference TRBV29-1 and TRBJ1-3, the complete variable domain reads SAVISQKPSRDICQRGTSLTIQCQVDSQVTMMFWYRQQPGQSLTLIATANQGSEATYESGFVIDKFPISRPNLTFSTLTVSNMSPEDSSIYLCSVRSGNTIYFGEGSWLTVV.

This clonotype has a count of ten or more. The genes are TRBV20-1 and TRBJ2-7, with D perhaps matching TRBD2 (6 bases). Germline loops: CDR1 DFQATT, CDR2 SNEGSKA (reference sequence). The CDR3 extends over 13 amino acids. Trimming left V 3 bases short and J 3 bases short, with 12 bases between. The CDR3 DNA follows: TGCAGTGCTAGCGGGAGAGTAGACTACGAGCAGTACTTC. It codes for CSASGRVDYEQYF.

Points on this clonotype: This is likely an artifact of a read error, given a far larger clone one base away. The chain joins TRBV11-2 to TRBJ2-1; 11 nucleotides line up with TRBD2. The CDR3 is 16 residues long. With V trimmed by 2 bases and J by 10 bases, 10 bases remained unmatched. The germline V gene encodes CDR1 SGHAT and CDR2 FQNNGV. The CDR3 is CASSLTSGLADYEQFF. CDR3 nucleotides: TGTGCCAGCAGCTTAACATCGGGACTAGCGGATTACGAGCAGTTCTTC. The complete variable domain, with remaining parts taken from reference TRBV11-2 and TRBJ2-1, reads EAGVAQSPRYKIIEKRQSVAFWCNPISGHATLYWYQQILGQGPKLLIQFQNNGVVDDSQLPKDRFSAERLKGVDSTLKIQPAKLEDSAVYLCASSLTSGLADYEQFFGPGTRLTVL.

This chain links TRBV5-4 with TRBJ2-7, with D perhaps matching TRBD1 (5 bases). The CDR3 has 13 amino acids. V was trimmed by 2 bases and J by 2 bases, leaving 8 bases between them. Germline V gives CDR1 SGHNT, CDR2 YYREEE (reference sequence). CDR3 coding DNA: TGTGCCAGCAGCTTCCTGGACACCTACGAGCAGTACTTC. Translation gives CASSFLDTYEQYF.

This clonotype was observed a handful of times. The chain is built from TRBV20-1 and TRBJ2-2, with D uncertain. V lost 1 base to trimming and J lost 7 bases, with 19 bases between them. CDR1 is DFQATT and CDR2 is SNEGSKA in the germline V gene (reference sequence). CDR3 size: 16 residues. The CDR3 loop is CSARVGSGRIGGELFF. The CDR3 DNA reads TGCAGTGCTAGAGTGGGGTCGGGCAGGATAGGCGGGGAGCTGTTTTTT.

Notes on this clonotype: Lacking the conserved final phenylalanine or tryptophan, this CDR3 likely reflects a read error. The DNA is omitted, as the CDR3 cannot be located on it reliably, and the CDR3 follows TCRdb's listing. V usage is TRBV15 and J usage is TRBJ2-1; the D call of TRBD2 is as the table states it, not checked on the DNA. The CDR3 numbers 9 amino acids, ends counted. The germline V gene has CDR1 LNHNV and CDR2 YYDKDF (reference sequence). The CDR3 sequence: CATSRPLAG.

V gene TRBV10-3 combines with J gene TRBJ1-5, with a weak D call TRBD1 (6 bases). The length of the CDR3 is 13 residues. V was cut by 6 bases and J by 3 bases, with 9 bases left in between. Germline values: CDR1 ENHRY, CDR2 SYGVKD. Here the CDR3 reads CAISGTLNQPQHF. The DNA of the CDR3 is TGTGCCATCAGCGGGACACTCAATCAGCCCCAGCATTTT.

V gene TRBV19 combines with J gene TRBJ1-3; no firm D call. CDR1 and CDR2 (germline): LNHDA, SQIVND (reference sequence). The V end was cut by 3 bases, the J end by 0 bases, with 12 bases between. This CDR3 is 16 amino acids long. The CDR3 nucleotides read TGTGCCAGTAGTATCCGAGGCCCGATCTCTGGAAACACCATATATTTT. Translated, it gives CASSIRGPISGNTIYF.

The CDR3 sequence: CATLNTGELFF. The DNA of the CDR3 is TGTGCCACTCTAAACACCGGGGAGCTGTTTTTT. This sequence joins TRBV19 and TRBJ2-2; D not resolved. The V gene's germline CDR1 is LNHDA and CDR2 SQIVND (reference sequence). The CDR3 loop spans 11 amino acids. Trimming pared 10 bases from V and 2 bases from J, leaving 5 bases between.

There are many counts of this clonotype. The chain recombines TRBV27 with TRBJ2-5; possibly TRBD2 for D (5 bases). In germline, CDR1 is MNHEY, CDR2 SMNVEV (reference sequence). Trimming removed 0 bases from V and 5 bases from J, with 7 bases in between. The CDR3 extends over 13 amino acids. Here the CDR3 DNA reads TGTGCCAGCAGTTTATCTGGGGAGGAGACCCAGTACTTC. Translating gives CASSLSGEETQYF.

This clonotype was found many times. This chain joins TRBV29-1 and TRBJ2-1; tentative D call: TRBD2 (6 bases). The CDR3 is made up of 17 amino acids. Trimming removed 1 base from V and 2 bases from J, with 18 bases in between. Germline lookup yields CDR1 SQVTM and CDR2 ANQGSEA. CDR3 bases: TGCAGCGTTGAAGGAGATTCGGGAGTAAAGACCTACAATGAGCAGTTCTTC. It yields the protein CSVEGDSGVKTYNEQFF.

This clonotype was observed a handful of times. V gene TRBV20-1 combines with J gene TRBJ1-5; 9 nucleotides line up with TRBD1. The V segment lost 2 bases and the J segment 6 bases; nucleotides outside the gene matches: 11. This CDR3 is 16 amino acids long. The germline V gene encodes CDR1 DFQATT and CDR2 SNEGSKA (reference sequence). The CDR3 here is CSARPLGTGLVQPQHF. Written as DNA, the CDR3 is TGCAGTGCTAGACCACTCGGGACAGGGCTGGTTCAGCCCCAGCATTTT.

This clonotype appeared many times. CDR3: CAWSVQDPGYTF. The DNA for the CDR3 is TGTGCCTGGAGTGTACAGGACCCTGGCTACACCTTC. The chain employs TRBV30 and TRBJ1-2; perhaps TRBD1 as D (5 bases). Germline loops: CDR1 GTSNPN, CDR2 SVGIG (reference sequence). The CDR3 totals 12 residues. V was shortened by 0 bases and J by 7 bases, with 9 bases between the two germline ends.

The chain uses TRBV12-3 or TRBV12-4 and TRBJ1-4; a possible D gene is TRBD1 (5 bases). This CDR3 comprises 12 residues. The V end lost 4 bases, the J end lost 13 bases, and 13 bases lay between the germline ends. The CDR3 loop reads CASSSSVGGLFF. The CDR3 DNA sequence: TGTGCCAGCAGTTCCTCAGTTGGGGGACTGTTTTTT.

The CDR3 DNA is TGTGCCAGCAGTGAAGGGACAGGGATTACACCCCTCCACTTT. Its translation is CASSEGTGITPLHF. The chain combines TRBV25-1 with TRBJ1-6; 9 bases match TRBD1. V gave up 2 bases and J gave up 11 bases; unmatched junction bases: 4. CDR1 and CDR2 from the germline V gene are MGHDK and SYGVNS. There are 14 residues in the CDR3. Drawing the rest from reference TRBV25-1 and TRBJ1-6, the complete variable domain is EADIYQTPRYLVIGTGKKITLECSQTMGHDKMYWYQQDPGMELHLIHYSYGVNSTEKGDLSSESTVSRIRTEHFPLTLESARPSHTSQYLCASSEGTGITPLHFGNGTRLTVT.

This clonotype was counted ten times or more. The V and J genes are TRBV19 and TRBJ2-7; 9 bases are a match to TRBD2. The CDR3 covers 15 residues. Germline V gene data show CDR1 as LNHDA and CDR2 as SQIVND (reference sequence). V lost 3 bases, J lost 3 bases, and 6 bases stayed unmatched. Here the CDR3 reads CASSIRGSGSYEQYF. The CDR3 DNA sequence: TGTGCCAGTAGTATCAGAGGTAGCGGGAGCTACGAGCAGTACTTC.

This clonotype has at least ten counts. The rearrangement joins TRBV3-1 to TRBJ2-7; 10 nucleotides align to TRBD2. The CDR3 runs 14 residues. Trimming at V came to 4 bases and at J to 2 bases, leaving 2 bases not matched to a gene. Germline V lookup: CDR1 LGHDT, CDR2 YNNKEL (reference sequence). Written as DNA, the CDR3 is TGTGCCAGCAGCCTCCTAGCGGGGGCCTACGAGCAGTACTTC. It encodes CASSLLAGAYEQYF.

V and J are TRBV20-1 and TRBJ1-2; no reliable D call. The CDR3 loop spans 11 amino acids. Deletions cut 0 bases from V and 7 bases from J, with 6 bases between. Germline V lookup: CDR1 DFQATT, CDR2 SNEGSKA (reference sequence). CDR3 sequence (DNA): TGCAGTGCTAGAGAGGTGTTTGGCTACACCTTC. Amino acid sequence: CSAREVFGYTF.

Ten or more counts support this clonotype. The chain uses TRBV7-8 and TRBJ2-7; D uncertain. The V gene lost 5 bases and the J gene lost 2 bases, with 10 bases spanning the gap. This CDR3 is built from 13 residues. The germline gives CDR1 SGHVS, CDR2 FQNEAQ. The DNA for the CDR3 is TGTGCCAGCAGCAAAACACCACCCTACGAGCAGTACTTC. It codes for CASSKTPPYEQYF.

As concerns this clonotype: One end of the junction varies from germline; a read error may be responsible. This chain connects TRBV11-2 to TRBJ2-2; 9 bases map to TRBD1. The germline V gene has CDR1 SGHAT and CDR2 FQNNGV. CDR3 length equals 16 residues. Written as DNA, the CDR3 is TGCGCCAGCAGCCACAAACAGGGGGCGGGGACCGGGGAGCTGTTTTTT. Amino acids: CASSHKQGAGTGELFF.

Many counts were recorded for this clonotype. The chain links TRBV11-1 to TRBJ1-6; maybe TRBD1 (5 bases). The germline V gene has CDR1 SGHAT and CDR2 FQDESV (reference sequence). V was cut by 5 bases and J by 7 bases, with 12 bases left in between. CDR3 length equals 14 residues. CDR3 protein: CASSQSWGNSPLHF. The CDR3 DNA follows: TGTGCCAGCAGCCAAAGCTGGGGCAATTCACCCCTCCACTTT.

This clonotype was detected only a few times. This chain's CDR3 is CASSFGLAAYEQYF. The CDR3 DNA follows: TGCGCCAGCAGCTTTGGACTAGCGGCCTACGAGCAGTACTTC. The rearrangement uses TRBV5-1 and TRBJ2-7, with TRBD2 matching over 10 bases. V was pared by 2 bases and J by 2 bases, with 1 base of the junction left unmatched. The CDR3 totals 14 residues. In germline, CDR1 is SGHRS, CDR2 YFSETQ.

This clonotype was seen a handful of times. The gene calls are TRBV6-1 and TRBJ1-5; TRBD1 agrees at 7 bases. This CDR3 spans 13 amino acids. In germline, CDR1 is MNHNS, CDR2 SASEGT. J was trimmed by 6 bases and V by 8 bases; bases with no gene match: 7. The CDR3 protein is CASGDSFGQPQHF. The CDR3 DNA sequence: TGTGCCAGCGGGGACAGTTTCGGTCAGCCCCAGCATTTT.

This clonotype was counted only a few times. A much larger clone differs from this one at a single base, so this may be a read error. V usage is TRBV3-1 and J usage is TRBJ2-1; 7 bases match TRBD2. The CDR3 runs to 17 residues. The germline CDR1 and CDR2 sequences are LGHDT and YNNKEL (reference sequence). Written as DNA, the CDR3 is TGTGCCAGCAGCCAAGTACAGTTAGCGGGTCTCTACAATAAGCAGTTCTTC. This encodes CASSQVQLAGLYNKQFF.

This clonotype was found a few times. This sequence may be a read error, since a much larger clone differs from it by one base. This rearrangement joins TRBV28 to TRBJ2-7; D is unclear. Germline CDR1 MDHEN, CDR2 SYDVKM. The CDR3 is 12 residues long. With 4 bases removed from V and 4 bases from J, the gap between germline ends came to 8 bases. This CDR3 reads CASSYGRYEQYF. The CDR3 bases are TGTGCCAGCAGTTACGGGCGGTACGAGCAGTACTTC.